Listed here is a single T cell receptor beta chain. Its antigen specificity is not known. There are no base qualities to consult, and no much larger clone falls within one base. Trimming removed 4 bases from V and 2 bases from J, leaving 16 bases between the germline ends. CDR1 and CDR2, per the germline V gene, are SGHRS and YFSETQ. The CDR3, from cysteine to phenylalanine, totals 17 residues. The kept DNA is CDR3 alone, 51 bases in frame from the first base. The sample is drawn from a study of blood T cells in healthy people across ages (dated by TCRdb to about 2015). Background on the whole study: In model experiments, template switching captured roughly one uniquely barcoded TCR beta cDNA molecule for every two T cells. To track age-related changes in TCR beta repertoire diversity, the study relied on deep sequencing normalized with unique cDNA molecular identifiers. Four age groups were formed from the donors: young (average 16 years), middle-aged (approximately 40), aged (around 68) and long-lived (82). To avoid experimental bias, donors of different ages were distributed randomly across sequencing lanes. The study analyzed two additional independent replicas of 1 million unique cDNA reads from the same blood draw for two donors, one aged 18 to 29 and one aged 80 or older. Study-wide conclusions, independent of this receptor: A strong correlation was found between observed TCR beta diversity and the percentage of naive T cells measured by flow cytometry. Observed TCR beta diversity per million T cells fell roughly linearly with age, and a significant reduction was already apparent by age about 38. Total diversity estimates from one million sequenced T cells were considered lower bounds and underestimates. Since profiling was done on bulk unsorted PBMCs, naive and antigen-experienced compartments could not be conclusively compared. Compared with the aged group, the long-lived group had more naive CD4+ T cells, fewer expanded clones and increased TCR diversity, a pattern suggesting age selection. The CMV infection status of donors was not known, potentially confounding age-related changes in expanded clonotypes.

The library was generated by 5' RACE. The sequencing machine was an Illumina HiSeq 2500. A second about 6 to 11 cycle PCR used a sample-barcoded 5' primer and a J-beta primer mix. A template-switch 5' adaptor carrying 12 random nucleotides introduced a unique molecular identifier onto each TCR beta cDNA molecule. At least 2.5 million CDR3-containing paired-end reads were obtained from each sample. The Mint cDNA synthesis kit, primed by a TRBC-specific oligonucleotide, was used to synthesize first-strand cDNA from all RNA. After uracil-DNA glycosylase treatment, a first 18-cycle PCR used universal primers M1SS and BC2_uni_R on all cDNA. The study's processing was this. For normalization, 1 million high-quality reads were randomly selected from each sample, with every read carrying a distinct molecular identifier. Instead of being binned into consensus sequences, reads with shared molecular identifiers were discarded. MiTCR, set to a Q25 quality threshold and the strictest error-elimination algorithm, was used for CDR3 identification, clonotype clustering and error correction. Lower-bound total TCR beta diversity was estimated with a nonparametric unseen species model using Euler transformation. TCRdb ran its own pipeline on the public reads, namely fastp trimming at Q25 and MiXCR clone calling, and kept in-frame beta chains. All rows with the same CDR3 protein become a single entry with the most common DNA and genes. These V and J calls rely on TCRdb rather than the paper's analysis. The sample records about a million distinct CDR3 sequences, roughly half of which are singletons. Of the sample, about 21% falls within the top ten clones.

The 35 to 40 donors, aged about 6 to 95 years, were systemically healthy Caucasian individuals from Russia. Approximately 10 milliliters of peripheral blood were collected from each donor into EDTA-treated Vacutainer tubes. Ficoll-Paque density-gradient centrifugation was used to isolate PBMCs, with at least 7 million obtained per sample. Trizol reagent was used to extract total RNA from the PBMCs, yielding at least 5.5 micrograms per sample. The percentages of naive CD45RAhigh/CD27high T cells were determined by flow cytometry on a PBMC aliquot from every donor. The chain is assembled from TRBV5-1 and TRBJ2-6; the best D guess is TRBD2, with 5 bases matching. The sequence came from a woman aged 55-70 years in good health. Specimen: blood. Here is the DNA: TGCGCCAGCAGCATAGACGGGGTCTCTACTGGGGCCAACGTCCTGACTTTC. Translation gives CASSIDGVSTGANVLTF.